Listed below are T cell receptor beta chains from one sample, sequenced in a study of CD8+CD57+ T cells in acquired aplastic anemia. One entry per CDR3 protein results from TCRdb running MiXCR on the reads. The data show under 250,000 distinct CDR3 sequences, about 44% seen once. Sequencing input: sorted CD4+, CD8+, or CD8+CD57+ T cells (not recorded which) from PBMCs. The receptor source for this set is a human donor with aplastic anemia. CDR3s include the opening cysteine and the closing phenylalanine or tryptophan. The D gene is left open where the match is weak. For some rows the clone size is stated as once, few or many, or as a class when expanded; others skip it.

j_call v_call clone_size d_call cdr3_nt cdr3_aa
TRBJ2-1 TRBV7-6 many - TGTGCCAGCAGCTTAAGTTCGGGGCCTAATCAATGGGAGCAGTTCTTC CASSLSSGPNQWEQFF
TRBJ2-2 TRBV10-3 many - TGTGCCATCTCCGGACAGACCAGAGATCCCACCGGGGAGCTGTTTTTT CAISGQTRDPTGELFF
TRBJ1-2 TRBV12-3/TRBV12-4 many - TGTGCCAGCAGTTTAGGGGACTTC CASSLGDF
TRBJ1-1 TRBV15 - - TGTGCCACCAGAATCAGACAAGGAGGTATTGAAGCTTTCTTT CATRIRQGGIEAFF
TRBJ2-5 TRBV7-9 - - TGTGCCAGCAGCACACCGGGAAGGGAGACCCAGTACTTC CASSTPGRETQYF
TRBJ1-1 TRBV29-1 - - TGCAGCGTTGAAGACACTGAAGCTTTCTTT CSVEDTEAFF
TRBJ1-5 TRBV7-9 - TRBD1 TGTGCCAGCAGTCACCGGGACAGCCAAGAGACCCAGCATTTT CASSHRDSQETQHF
TRBJ2-2 TRBV9 many - TGTGCCAGCAGCGACATCAGCACCGGGGAGCTGTTTTTT CASSDISTGELFF
TRBJ2-2 TRBV24-1 many - TGTGCCACCAGTGGTGGGAACGGGGAGCTGTTTTTT CATSGGNGELFF
TRBJ1-1 TRBV20-1 many TRBD1 TGCAGTGCTAGGACGACAGGGGGGGAGACTGAAGCTTTCTTT CSARTTGGETEAFF
TRBJ1-1 TRBV19 many - TGTGCCAGTAGTATACAGACGAACACTGAAGCTTTCTTT CASSIQTNTEAFF
TRBJ1-1 TRBV5-1 many - TGCGCCAGCAGCTTGAATCGGGAGAACACTGAAGCTTTCTTT CASSLNRENTEAFF
TRBJ2-1 TRBV3-1 many - TGTGCCAGCAGCCAAGATGAGGCGGAGGTATACAATGAGCAGTTCTTC CASSQDEAEVYNEQFF
TRBJ1-2 TRBV25-1 - - TGTGCCAGCAGCTTGTCCCCGGGCTCTGGGGGCTACACCTTC CASSLSPGSGGYTF
TRBJ1-1 TRBV7-9 many - TGTGCCAGCAGCGGTAGGGTGCTCACTGAAGCTTTCTTT CASSGRVLTEAFF
TRBJ1-3 TRBV19 - - TGTGCCTCCCAATCGGGAAGGGGACCTGGAAACACCATATATTTT CASQSGRGPGNTIYF
TRBJ2-2 TRBV12-3/TRBV12-4 many - TGTGCCATCACAGTCACCGGGGAGCTGTTTTTT CAITVTGELFF
TRBJ1-1 TRBV10-3 - - TGTGCCATCAGTGGAGAGAAGGGTATGAACACTGAAGCTTTCTTT CAISGEKGMNTEAFF
TRBJ2-3 TRBV7-9 - TRBD2 TGTGCCAGCAGTGCTCTAGCGGGAACCACAGATACGCAGTATTTT CASSALAGTTDTQYF
TRBJ1-3 TRBV5-8 many TRBD1 TGTGCCAGCAGCCCCGCACCGGGACAGCCAAACACCATATATTTT CASSPAPGQPNTIYF
TRBJ2-1 TRBV2 - - TGTGCCAGCAGTCCGGGAGTTTTCTACAATGAGCGGTTCTTC CASSPGVFYNERFF
TRBJ2-1 TRBV20-1 many - TGCAGTGGAGGACCCTTCTCCTACAATGAGCAGTTCTTC CSGGPFSYNEQFF
TRBJ2-7 TRBV20-1 few - TGCAGTGCTAGAGATTTACAGAAGGAGTACGAGCAGTACTTC CSARDLQKEYEQYF
TRBJ1-2 TRBV7-8 many - TGTGCCAGCAGCTCGGATCTACTACAGGGTAGCAATGGCTACACCTTC CASSSDLLQGSNGYTF
TRBJ2-5 TRBV7-9 many - TGTGCCAGCAGCTTAGTCGGCCAGGCAGAAGAAGAGACCCAGTACTTC CASSLVGQAEEETQYF
TRBJ1-6 TRBV2 - - TGTGCCAGAAGAGGGACGGCAAATTCACCCCTCCACTTT CARRGTANSPLHF
TRBJ1-5 TRBV19 many - TGTGCCAGTAGTATATCCAGGAGCAATCAGCCCCAGCATTTT CASSISRSNQPQHF
TRBJ2-7 TRBV5-1 - - TGCGCCAGCAGCTTGGTCTCCGGGTCCTACGAGCAGTACTTC CASSLVSGSYEQYF
TRBJ2-2 TRBV19 - - TGTGCCAGTAGTCTTGTGACGGGGACCGGGGAGCTGTTTTTT CASSLVTGTGELFF
TRBJ2-7 TRBV15 - - TGTGCCACCAGCAGAAGGGGCGCTTGGGCCGAGCAGTACTTC CATSRRGAWAEQYF
TRBJ2-5 TRBV20-1 - TRBD1 TGCGGTGCTAGGGATTGGACAGGGGTGAAATCCTCAAGTGAGACCCAGTACTTC CGARDWTGVKSSSETQYF
TRBJ2-7 TRBV19 - TRBD1 TGTGCCAGTAGTACTTCGGGACAGGGTCGATACGAGCAGTACTTC CASSTSGQGRYEQYF
TRBJ2-5 TRBV10-2 - - TGCGCCAGCAGTGGTTATACCATAGAAGAGACCCAGTACTTC CASSGYTIEETQYF
TRBJ2-3 TRBV10-1 - - TGCGCCAGCAGTGAGACCATCAGAAGGGCCACCGACACAGATACGCGGTATTTT CASSETIRRATDTDTRYF
TRBJ1-6 TRBV5-1 - - TGCGCCAGCCGAATGGGAGGTGGGGTGAATTCACCCCTCCACTTT CASRMGGGVNSPLHF
TRBJ2-7 TRBV5-8 many - TGTGCCAGCAGCTTGCCCACTGACACCTACGAGCAGTACTTC CASSLPTDTYEQYF
TRBJ1-2 TRBV4-3 many - TGCGCCAGCAGCCCTCGTGACGGTAACTATGGCTACACCTTC CASSPRDGNYGYTF
TRBJ2-3 TRBV19 - - TGTGCCAGTAGTATAGATCTAAGGAATACGCAGTATTTT CASSIDLRNTQYF
TRBJ2-5 TRBV20-1 - - TGCAGTGCCAGCAGCCAAGGGAGTTTGGAGCGCCAAGAGACCCAGTACTTC CSASSQGSLERQETQYF
TRBJ2-7 TRBV12-5 once - TGTGCCAGCCGCGTTGGTCGGGACTCCTACGAGCAGTACTTC CASRVGRDSYEQYF
TRBJ2-5 TRBV7-3 - TRBD2 TGTGCCAGCAGCTCGGGACTAGCGGGACAACAAGAGACCCAGTACTTC CASSSGLAGQQETQYF
TRBJ2-5 TRBV14 - TRBD2 TGTGCCAGCAGCTATCCGACTAGCGGGGGCCAAGAGACCCAGTACTTC CASSYPTSGGQETQYF
TRBJ1-1 TRBV9 many - TGTGCCAGCAGCTTGCATTCGGGGGGGTACACTGAAGCTTTCTTT CASSLHSGGYTEAFF
TRBJ2-5 TRBV10-3 - TRBD2 TGTGCCATCAGGGACCCCGGGACTAGCGGACATTGGGGCCAGTACTTC CAIRDPGTSGHWGQYF
TRBJ1-1 TRBV7-2 - - TGTGCCAGCAGCTTAGTTCGCAACATGAACACTGAAGCTTTCTTT CASSLVRNMNTEAFF
TRBJ1-6 TRBV11-2 many - TGTGCCAGCAGGGGGCGTAATTCACCCCTCCACTTT CASRGRNSPLHF
TRBJ2-7 TRBV20-1 once TRBD2 TGCAGTGCTAGAGATCCCCTAGCGGCCTCCTACGAGCAGTACTTC CSARDPLAASYEQYF
TRBJ2-1 TRBV7-3 many TRBD2 TGTGCCAGCAGTCCGGGGGGGGAGCAGTTCTTC CASSPGGEQFF
TRBJ1-2 TRBV24-1 - - TGTGCCACCAGAGATACAGCTAACTATGGCTACACCTTC CATRDTANYGYTF
TRBJ1-2 TRBV7-9 many - TGTGCCAGCAGCTCGGACGGATCTAACTATGGCTACACCTTC CASSSDGSNYGYTF
TRBJ1-3 TRBV7-6 - - TGTGCCAGCAGTTCCACCGACAGGACCGGAAACACCATATATTTT CASSSTDRTGNTIYF
TRBJ1-5 TRBV9 few - TGTGCCAGCAGCCCACCTCCTCAGGGGAGAAGTGATCAGCCCCAGCATTTT CASSPPPQGRSDQPQHF
TRBJ2-5 TRBV2 - - TGTGCCAGCAGCGCGGGGTTGGCGGAGACCCAGTACTTC CASSAGLAETQYF